This entry describes one TCR beta chain. Primers for the PCR totalled 60 Vbeta and 13 Jbeta. Assay: immunoSEQ multiplex PCR; the TCRdb copy retains only in-frame clones and omits some. This sample has roughly 150,000 clones; roughly 80% occur once, and the top ten carry 1%. The CDR3 consists of 15 residues. Trimming took 4 bases from V and 0 from J, leaving 10 bases between them. CDR1 MNHNS and CDR2 SASEGT come from the germline V gene. This sample was taken from a study of cytomegalovirus exposure and HLA in healthy donors. Study information: From donors who were HLA-typed, an early data release held around 80 million unique TCRs.

The rearrangement links TRBV6-1 to TRBJ2-4; tentatively, D is TRBD2 (6 bases). Material: PBMCs. The sequence was collected from a man aged 25-45 years in good health and CMV-seronegative. The CDR3 nucleotides read TGTGCCAGCAGTGGACGCGGGATAGCCAAAAACATTCAGTACTTC. Translated: CASSGRGIAKNIQYF.